Listed below are T cell receptor beta chains from one sample, sequenced in a study of T-cell reconstitution after alpha-beta-depleted transplantation in children. TCRdb re-called the PCR reads through MiXCR, storing one row per CDR3 protein. Of hundreds of thousands of distinct CDR3 sequences listed, roughly 15% were seen once; the top ten hold about 41%. Sequences were derived from PBMCs, mostly from graft donor cells, sampled 360 days after TCRalphabeta/CD19-depleted stem cell transplant. These receptors were obtained from a male patient aged 2 to 9 who had a stem cell transplant for acute lymphoblastic leukemia, so the T cells may come from the graft donor. CDR3s include the opening cysteine and the closing phenylalanine or tryptophan. A D gene is named only where the DNA matches it firmly. Some rows mark clone size as missing; the rest say once, few, many or name a class of expanded clone.

V,size,D,J,CDR3,DNA
TRBV24-1,once,TRBD1,TRBJ2-5,CATSDLASRDRGKETQYF,TGTGCCACCAGTGATTTAGCGTCGCGGGACAGGGGGAAAGAGACCCAGTACTTC
TRBV27,-,TRBD1,TRBJ1-5,CASSFGTGSNQPQHF,TGTGCCAGCAGTTTTGGGACAGGGAGCAATCAGCCCCAGCATTTT
TRBV20-1,few,-,TRBJ1-5,CSASTAEQINQPQHF,TGCAGTGCTAGCACAGCGGAGCAGATCAATCAGCCCCAGCATTTT
TRBV7-9,-,TRBD1,TRBJ1-2,CASSSIYRDSDNYGYTF,TGTGCCAGCAGCTCCATCTACCGGGACAGCGACAACTATGGCTACACCTTC
TRBV7-9,many,-,TRBJ2-7,CASSLDLDYEQYF,TGTGCCAGCAGCTTAGATTTGGACTACGAGCAGTACTTC
TRBV7-9,few,-,TRBJ1-4,CASSFYEATNEKLFF,TGTGCCAGCAGCTTTTACGAGGCAACTAATGAAAAACTGTTTTTT
TRBV5-1,-,-,TRBJ2-1,CASSLAWGQTYNEQFF,TGCGCCAGCAGCTTGGCCTGGGGGCAAACCTACAATGAGCAGTTCTTC
TRBV20-1,many,TRBD1,TRBJ2-7,CSASPIRTGVSYEQYF,TGCAGTGCTAGCCCGATAAGGACAGGGGTTTCCTACGAGCAGTACTTC
TRBV4-3,many,TRBD1,TRBJ1-1,CASSRFQGAQAFF,TGCGCCAGCAGCCGTTTTCAGGGGGCTCAGGCTTTCTTT
TRBV6-2/TRBV6-3,many,TRBD2,TRBJ2-2,CASSYLGRAAGELFF,TGTGCCAGCAGTTACCTCGGGAGGGCCGCCGGGGAGCTGTTTTTT
TRBV5-1,few,-,TRBJ2-3,CASSLAAGPAADTQYF,TGCGCCAGCAGCTTGGCCGCGGGACCCGCGGCAGATACGCAGTATTTT
TRBV9,-,TRBD1,TRBJ2-6,CASSLRTGFTGANVLTF,TGTGCCAGCAGCCTTCGGACAGGATTCACTGGGGCCAACGTCCTGACTTTC
TRBV11-2,few,TRBD2,TRBJ2-1,CASSPISGSPYNEQFF,TGTGCCAGCAGCCCCATTAGCGGGAGTCCCTACAATGAGCAGTTCTTC
TRBV5-1,-,TRBD2,TRBJ2-3,CASSTLAGNTDTQYF,TGCGCCAGCAGCACTCTAGCGGGAAACACAGATACGCAGTATTTT
TRBV28,-,-,TRBJ2-1,CASSPLGSSHEQFF,TGTGCCAGCAGTCCACTCGGGAGTTCGCATGAGCAGTTCTTC
TRBV3-1,-,-,TRBJ2-2,CASSTGTTGELFF,TGTGCCAGCAGCACCGGGACTACCGGGGAGCTGTTTTTT
TRBV9,few,TRBD2,TRBJ2-1,CASSVLAGGPHNEQFF,TGTGCCAGCAGCGTACTAGCGGGAGGGCCCCACAATGAGCAGTTCTTC
TRBV5-5,few,-,TRBJ2-7,CASSFRANSYEQYF,TGTGCCAGCAGCTTTAGGGCGAACTCCTACGAGCAGTACTTC
TRBV5-1,-,TRBD2,TRBJ2-7,CASSLEASGVYEQYF,TGCGCCAGCAGCTTGGAGGCTAGCGGTGTGTACGAGCAGTACTTC
TRBV6-5,-,TRBD1,TRBJ2-6,CASSYSTGAGANVLTF,TGTGCCAGCAGTTACTCGACAGGGGCTGGGGCCAACGTCCTGACTTTC
TRBV5-1,many,-,TRBJ2-1,CASSLEGAGEQFF,TGCGCCAGCAGCTTGGAAGGGGCCGGTGAGCAGTTCTTC
TRBV28,-,-,TRBJ1-5,CASSFGGAGQPQHF,TGTGCCAGCAGTTTCGGGGGCGCGGGTCAGCCCCAGCATTTT
TRBV12-3/TRBV12-4,-,-,TRBJ2-2,CASSPFEGGPHTGELFF,TGTGCCAGCAGCCCTTTTGAGGGAGGACCCCACACCGGGGAGCTGTTTTTT
TRBV29-1,few,-,TRBJ1-1,CSVGLNTEAFF,TGCAGCGTTGGTTTGAACACTGAAGCTTTCTTT
TRBV20-1,-,-,TRBJ2-5,CSARDAPHGGGETQYF,TGCAGTGCTAGGGACGCTCCTCATGGGGGAGGAGAGACCCAGTACTTC
TRBV27,few,-,TRBJ2-2,CASSYLYTGELFF,TGTGCCAGCAGTTATTTGTACACCGGGGAGCTGTTTTTT
TRBV7-9,once,TRBD2,TRBJ2-1,CASSLVARTSAYNEQFF,TGTGCCAGCAGCTTAGTAGCCCGGACTAGCGCCTACAATGAGCAGTTCTTC
TRBV13,-,-,TRBJ1-1,CASSLGRELATEAFF,TGTGCCAGCAGCTTAGGCAGGGAGTTGGCCACTGAAGCTTTCTTT
TRBV5-1,few,-,TRBJ2-1,CASSLGLGNEQFF,TGCGCCAGCAGCTTGGGACTAGGCAATGAGCAGTTCTTC
TRBV27,many,-,TRBJ2-1,CASHPLGGEQFF,TGTGCCAGCCATCCTCTTGGTGGTGAGCAGTTCTTC
TRBV10-3,-,-,TRBJ2-7,CAISESGRNKTYEQYF,TGTGCCATCAGTGAGTCAGGCAGGAACAAAACCTACGAGCAGTACTTC
TRBV2,-,-,TRBJ2-5,CASSGTSGGTQYF,TGTGCCAGCAGTGGAACGTCCGGGGGGACCCAGTACTTC